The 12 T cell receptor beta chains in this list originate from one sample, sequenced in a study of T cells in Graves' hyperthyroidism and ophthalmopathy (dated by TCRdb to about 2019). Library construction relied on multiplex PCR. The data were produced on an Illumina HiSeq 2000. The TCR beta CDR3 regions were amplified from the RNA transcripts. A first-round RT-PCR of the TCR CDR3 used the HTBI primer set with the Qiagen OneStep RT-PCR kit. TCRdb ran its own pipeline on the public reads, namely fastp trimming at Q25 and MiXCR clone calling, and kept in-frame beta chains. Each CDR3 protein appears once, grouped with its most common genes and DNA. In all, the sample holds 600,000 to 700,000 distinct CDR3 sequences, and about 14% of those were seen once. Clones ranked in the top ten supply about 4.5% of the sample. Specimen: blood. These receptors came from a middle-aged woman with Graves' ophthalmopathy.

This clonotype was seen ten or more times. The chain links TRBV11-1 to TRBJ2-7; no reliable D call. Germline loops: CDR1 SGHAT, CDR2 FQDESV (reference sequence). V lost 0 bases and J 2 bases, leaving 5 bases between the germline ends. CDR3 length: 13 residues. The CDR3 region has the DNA TGTGCCAGCAGCTTAGCGGAGACCTACGAGCAGTACTTC. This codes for CASSLAETYEQYF.

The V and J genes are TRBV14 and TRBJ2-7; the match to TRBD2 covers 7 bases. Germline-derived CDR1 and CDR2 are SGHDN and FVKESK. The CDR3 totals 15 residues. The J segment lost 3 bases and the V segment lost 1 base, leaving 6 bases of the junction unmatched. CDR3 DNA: TGTGCCAGCAGCCAAGGGACTAGTGATCACTACGAGCAGTACTTC. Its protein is CASSQGTSDHYEQYF.

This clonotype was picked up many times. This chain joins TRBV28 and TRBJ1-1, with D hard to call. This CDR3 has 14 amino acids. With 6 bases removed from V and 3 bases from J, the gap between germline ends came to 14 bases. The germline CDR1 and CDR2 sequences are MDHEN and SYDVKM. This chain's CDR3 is CASRSLQRDTEAFF. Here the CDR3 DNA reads TGTGCCAGCAGATCCCTTCAGAGGGACACTGAAGCTTTCTTT.

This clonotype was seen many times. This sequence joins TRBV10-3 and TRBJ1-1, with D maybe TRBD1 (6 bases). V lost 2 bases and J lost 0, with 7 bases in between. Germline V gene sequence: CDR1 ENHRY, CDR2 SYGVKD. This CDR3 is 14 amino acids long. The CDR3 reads CAISETGLNTEAFF. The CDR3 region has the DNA TGTGCCATCAGTGAGACAGGGCTGAACACTGAAGCTTTCTTT.

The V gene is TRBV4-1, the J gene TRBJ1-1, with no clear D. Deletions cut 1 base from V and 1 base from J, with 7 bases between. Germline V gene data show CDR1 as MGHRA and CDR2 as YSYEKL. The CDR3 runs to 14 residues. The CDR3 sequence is CASSQASENTEAFF. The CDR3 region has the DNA TGCGCCAGCAGCCAAGCCTCGGAGAACACTGAAGCTTTCTTT.

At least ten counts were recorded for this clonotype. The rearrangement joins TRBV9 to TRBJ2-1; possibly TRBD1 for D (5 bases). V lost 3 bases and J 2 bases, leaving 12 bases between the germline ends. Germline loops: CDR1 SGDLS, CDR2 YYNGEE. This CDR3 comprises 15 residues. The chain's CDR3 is CASSEWAGTYNEQFF. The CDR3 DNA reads TGTGCCAGCAGCGAATGGGCAGGGACCTACAATGAGCAGTTCTTC.

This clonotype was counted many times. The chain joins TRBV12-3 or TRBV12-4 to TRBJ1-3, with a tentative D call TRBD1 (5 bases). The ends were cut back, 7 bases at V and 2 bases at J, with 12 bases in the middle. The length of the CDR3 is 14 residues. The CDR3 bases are TGTGCCAGCACTCTCGGGGGGGCTGGAAACACCATATATTTT. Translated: CASTLGGAGNTIYF.

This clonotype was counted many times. CDR3 amino acids: CASSILLGGYAGELFF. DNA of the CDR3: TGTGCCAGTAGTATATTATTAGGAGGGTATGCCGGGGAGCTGTTTTTT. The chain carries TRBV19 and TRBJ2-2, with a possible D match to TRBD2 (6 bases). Trimming pared 2 bases from V and 6 bases from J, leaving 16 bases between. CDR1 LNHDA and CDR2 SQIVND come from the germline V gene (reference sequence). The CDR3 has 16 amino acids. The full variable domain, in which reference TRBV19 and TRBJ2-2 provide the parts outside the CDR3, is DGGITQSPKYLFRKEGQNVTLSCEQNLNHDAMYWYRQDPGQGLRLIYYSQIVNDFQKGDIAEGYSVSREKKESFPLTVTSAQKNPTAFYLCASSILLGGYAGELFFGEGSRLTVL.

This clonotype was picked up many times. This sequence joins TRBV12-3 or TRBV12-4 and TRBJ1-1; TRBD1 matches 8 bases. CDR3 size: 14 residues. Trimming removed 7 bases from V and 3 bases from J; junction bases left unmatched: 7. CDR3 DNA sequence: TGTGCCAGCAATAGACAGGGGTGGGACACTGAAGCTTTCTTT. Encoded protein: CASNRQGWDTEAFF.

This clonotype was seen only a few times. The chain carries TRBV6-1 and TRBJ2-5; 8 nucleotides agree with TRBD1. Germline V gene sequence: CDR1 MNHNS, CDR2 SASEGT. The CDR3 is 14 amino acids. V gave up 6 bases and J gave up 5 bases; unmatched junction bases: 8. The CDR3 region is CASSPLQGAETQYF. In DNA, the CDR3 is TGTGCCAGCAGCCCTCTTCAGGGGGCGGAGACCCAGTACTTC.

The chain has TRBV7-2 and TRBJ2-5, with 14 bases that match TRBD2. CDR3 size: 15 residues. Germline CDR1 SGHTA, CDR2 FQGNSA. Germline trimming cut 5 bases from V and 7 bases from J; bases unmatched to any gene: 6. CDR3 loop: CASSQEGTSGGTQYF. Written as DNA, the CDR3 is TGTGCCAGCAGCCAAGAAGGGACTAGCGGGGGGACCCAGTACTTC.

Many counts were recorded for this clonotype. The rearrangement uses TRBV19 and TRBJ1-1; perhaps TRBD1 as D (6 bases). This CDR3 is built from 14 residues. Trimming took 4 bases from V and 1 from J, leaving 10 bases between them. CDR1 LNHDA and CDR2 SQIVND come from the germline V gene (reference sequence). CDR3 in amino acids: CASSTPGANTEAFF. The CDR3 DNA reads TGTGCCAGTAGTACCCCAGGGGCGAACACTGAAGCTTTCTTT. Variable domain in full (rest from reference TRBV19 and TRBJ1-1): DGGITQSPKYLFRKEGQNVTLSCEQNLNHDAMYWYRQDPGQGLRLIYYSQIVNDFQKGDIAEGYSVSREKKESFPLTVTSAQKNPTAFYLCASSTPGANTEAFFGQGTRLTVV.